This entry concerns a single TCR beta chain. This record comes from a study of blood T cells in healthy people across ages. A J-beta primer mix and a sample-barcoded 5' primer were used in a second PCR of about 7 to 12 cycles. TCRdb re-called the 5' RACE reads with MiXCR, one entry per CDR3 protein. The sample carries 1,300,000 or so distinct CDR3 sequences, almost 60% recorded once. The sample taken for sequencing was blood. This sequence was found in a man aged 18-30 years in good health.

The CDR3 spells CSALDGRREQYF. The CDR3 DNA sequence: TGCAGTGCCCTGGATGGCAGACGGGAGCAGTACTTC. The chain employs TRBV20-1 and TRBJ2-7, with D unresolved. The CDR3 has 12 residues. Germline assignment: CDR1 DFQATT and CDR2 SNEGSKA (reference sequence). Between the trimmed V and J ends, which lost 6 bases and 7 bases, there was a span of 16 bases.